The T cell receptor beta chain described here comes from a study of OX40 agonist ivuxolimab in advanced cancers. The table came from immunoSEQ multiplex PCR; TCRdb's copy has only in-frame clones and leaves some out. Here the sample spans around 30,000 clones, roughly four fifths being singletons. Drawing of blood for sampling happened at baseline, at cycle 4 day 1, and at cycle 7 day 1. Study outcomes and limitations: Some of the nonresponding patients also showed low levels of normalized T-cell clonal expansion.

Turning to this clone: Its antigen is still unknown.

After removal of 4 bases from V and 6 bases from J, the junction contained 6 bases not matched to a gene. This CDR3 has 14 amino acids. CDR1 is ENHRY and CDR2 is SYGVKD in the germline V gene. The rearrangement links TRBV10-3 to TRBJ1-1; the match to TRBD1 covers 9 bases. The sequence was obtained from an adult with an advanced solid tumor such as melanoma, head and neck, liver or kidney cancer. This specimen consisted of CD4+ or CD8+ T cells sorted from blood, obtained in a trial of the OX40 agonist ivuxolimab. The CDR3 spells CAISGDRVRAEAFF. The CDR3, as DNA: TGTGCCATCAGTGGGGACAGGGTAAGGGCTGAAGCTTTCTTT.